This T cell receptor (beta chain) derives from a study of early T cells in non-severe SARS-CoV-2 infection. This clonotype was picked up many times. The CDR3 is made up of 15 amino acids. The V gene lost 1 base and the J gene lost 1 base, with 8 bases spanning the gap. Germline V gene data show CDR1 as LNHDA and CDR2 as SQIVND (reference sequence). TCRdb re-derived calls from the 5' RACE reads in MiXCR, one entry per CDR3 protein. The data hold some 48,000 distinct CDR3 sequences, with roughly 13% observed a single time. This TCR came from an adult who was a healthcare worker with PCR-confirmed SARS-CoV-2 infection or an uninfected control (not recorded which). The sample consisted of whole blood. The chain employs TRBV19 and TRBJ1-5; maybe TRBD1 (6 bases). CDR3 bases: TGTGCCAGTAGTATAGTGGGGGCCAGCAATCAGCCCCAGCATTTT. Translated, it gives CASSIVGASNQPQHF.